These T cell receptor beta chains were read from a single sample in a study of cytomegalovirus exposure and HLA in healthy donors. The data were produced by immunoSEQ multiplex PCR, yet TCRdb's version contains in-frame clones alone and is incomplete. The profile covers fewer than 200,000 clones, with around 87% appearing a single time and under 1.2% taken by the ten largest. The source material was PBMCs. These receptors were obtained from a boy between 2 and 15 years old in good health and CMV-seronegative. Each CDR3 is given with its conserved first and last residue. The D gene is left open where the match is weak. The size of a clone is reported for some rows only, either as once, few or many, or as a class for expanded clones.

CDR3 DNA,CDR3 protein,J gene,clone size,V gene,D gene
TGTGCCAGCCGTCTAACCACCCCTACAGGGGGAGTACATGGCTACACCTTC,CASRLTTPTGGVHGYTF,TRBJ1-2,.,TRBV28,TRBD1
TGCAGTGCTAGTGAGCCCTACGAGCAGTACTTC,CSASEPYEQYF,TRBJ2-7,.,TRBV20-1,.
TGTGCCAGCAGCGAGGGGTCTCTCATTAATGAAAAACTGTTTTTT,CASSEGSLINEKLFF,TRBJ1-4,.,TRBV9,.
TGTGCCAGCAGCTTGGATAGCGGGAGCAGCGAGTTCTTC,CASSLDSGSSEFF,TRBJ2-1,.,TRBV5-6,TRBD2
TGTGCCAGCAGGAGACAGGCCCACACAGATACGCAGTATTTT,CASRRQAHTDTQYF,TRBJ2-3,.,TRBV6-4,.
TGTGCCACCCGCCAGTACCAAGAGACCCAGTACTTC,CATRQYQETQYF,TRBJ2-5,once,TRBV6-5,.
TGTGCCAGCAGCCAAGGTGTGGCCGTCCTAGCGGGAGGGCCGGAAACCGGGGAGCTGTTTTTT,CASSQGVAVLAGGPETGELFF,TRBJ2-2,.,TRBV4-2,TRBD2
TGTGCCAGCAGCTCGACCCGGGACAGATCGATGAACACTGAAGCTTTCTTT,CASSSTRDRSMNTEAFF,TRBJ1-1,.,TRBV7-9,TRBD1
TGCGCCAGCAGCCAAGTGGGCCTGTTGGACTATGGCTACACCTTC,CASSQVGLLDYGYTF,TRBJ1-2,.,TRBV4-1,.
TGCAGCGTTACCCGGGGAGGGACTACACCTTACGAGCAGTACTTC,CSVTRGGTTPYEQYF,TRBJ2-7,.,TRBV29-1,TRBD2
TGTGCCAGCAGCCCGGGCTCGAGGGTCTTGGTCCCCGGGGAGCTGTTTTTT,CASSPGSRVLVPGELFF,TRBJ2-2,.,TRBV5-4,.
TGTGCCTGGAGTCCAAGAGCGGGAATGGAAGAGACCCAGTACTTC,CAWSPRAGMEETQYF,TRBJ2-5,.,TRBV30,TRBD2
TGTGCCATCAGCGAGACCTCAGGGGGCCATGGCTACACCTTC,CAISETSGGHGYTF,TRBJ1-2,.,TRBV10-3,TRBD1
TGCAGCGTTGCGGGACTAGCGGGTGATGTTAGCACAGATACGCAGTATTTT,CSVAGLAGDVSTDTQYF,TRBJ2-3,.,TRBV29-1,TRBD2
TGCGCCAGCAGTCAATCGCGTCACAGGGGGCGCGGCTACACCTTC,CASSQSRHRGRGYTF,TRBJ1-2,.,TRBV23-1,TRBD1
TGCGCCAGCAGCTTGGAATTCGGAGAGACCCAGTACTTC,CASSLEFGETQYF,TRBJ2-5,.,TRBV5-1,.
TGTGCCAGCAGCGTAGGGTTAGCTAACTATGGCTACACCTTC,CASSVGLANYGYTF,TRBJ1-2,once,TRBV9,.
TGTTCCAGCAGGTCGGGTCCCAGCTCCTACGAGCAGTACTTC,CSSRSGPSSYEQYF,TRBJ2-7,once,TRBV7-9,.
TGTGCCACTAGGCCAGGGCGGGATAATCAGCCCCAGCATTTT,CATRPGRDNQPQHF,TRBJ1-5,few,TRBV10-3,.
TGTGCCAGTAGGATGAACAGGGGGCGTGAAAAACTGTTTTTT,CASRMNRGREKLFF,TRBJ1-4,.,TRBV19,TRBD1
TGTGCCAGCAGTTACCGGGACAGCCAAGAGACCCAGTACTTC,CASSYRDSQETQYF,TRBJ2-5,.,TRBV27,TRBD1
TGTGCCACTTCCGGACAGAAGGGCTACGAGCAGTACTTC,CATSGQKGYEQYF,TRBJ2-7,.,TRBV6-1,.
TGTGCCAGCAGCTCCGCGGGGGAAACCGGGGAGCTGTTTTTT,CASSSAGETGELFF,TRBJ2-2,once,TRBV9,TRBD2
TGCGCCAGCCAGGAGGGCGCTGAAGCTTTCTTT,CASQEGAEAFF,TRBJ1-1,.,TRBV5-1,.
TGTGCCTGCGCCAGGGTTACATATGGCTACACCTTC,CACARVTYGYTF,TRBJ1-2,.,TRBV30,.
TGTGCCAGCAGCCCGATTGGACACGGAAAGCAGTACTTC,CASSPIGHGKQYF,TRBJ2-7,.,TRBV21-1,.
TGTGCAATCCAGGGAATGGAGGGAGAGACCCAGTACTTC,CAIQGMEGETQYF,TRBJ2-5,few,TRBV28,.